The 23 T cell receptor beta chains below come from one sample, sequenced in a study of monozygotic twins with cystic fibrosis. TCRdb's table, derived via immunoSEQ multiplex PCR, lists solely in-frame clones and lacks some. Of 30,000 to 35,000 clones listed, more than 55% are singletons. The sequenced sample consisted of blood. The receptors derive from a girl under 18 with cystic fibrosis.

The chain combines TRBV6-5 with TRBJ2-3; D uncertain. The V gene's germline CDR1 is MNHEY and CDR2 SVGAGI. The CDR3 has 12 residues. Deletions cut 4 bases from V and 4 bases from J, with 6 bases between. The CDR3 nucleotides read TGTGCCAGCAGTTCCGGATCAGATACGCAGTATTTT. Its protein is CASSSGSDTQYF.

This clone was seen a handful of times. This chain joins TRBV5-5 and TRBJ2-3, with unresolved D. V lost 2 bases and J lost 2, with 9 bases in between. The germline gives CDR1 SGHKS, CDR2 YYEKEE (reference sequence). The CDR3 loop spans 14 amino acids. Written as DNA, the CDR3 is TGTGCCAGCAGCTTCCCGGCCATCACAGATACGCAGTATTTT. This codes for CASSFPAITDTQYF.

The chain combines TRBV18 with TRBJ1-1, with D perhaps TRBD1 (5 bases). This CDR3 has 17 residues. The V and J ends lost 0 bases and 2 bases respectively, with 16 bases between them. Germline CDR1 reads KGHSH; CDR2 reads LQKENI. The CDR3 region is CASSPPETSGPNTEAFF. For the CDR3, the DNA is TGTGCCAGCTCACCACCAGAGACCTCGGGGCCAAACACTGAAGCTTTCTTT. The whole variable domain, filled in from reference TRBV18 and TRBJ1-1, reads NAGVMQNPRHLVRRRGQEARLRCSPMKGHSHVYWYRQLPEEGLKFMVYLQKENIIDESGMPKERFSAEFPKEGPSILRIQQVVRGDSAAYFCASSPPETSGPNTEAFFGQGTRLTVV.

The chain uses TRBV30 and TRBJ1-2; D remains unclear. From germline, CDR1 is GTSNPN and CDR2 SVGIG (reference sequence). The CDR3 is 13 amino acids. The germline V and J ends were trimmed by 0 bases and 2 bases, with 7 bases remaining between them. The CDR3 DNA reads as TGTGCCTGGAGTGTATTCGGGAACTATGGCTACACCTTC. Protein sequence: CAWSVFGNYGYTF.

The V call is TRBV7-9, the J call TRBJ2-3, with 11 bases fitting TRBD1. The CDR3 contains 17 residues. The junction had 11 bases not matched to a gene; V was cut back by 5 bases and J by 4 bases. Germline V gene lookup returns CDR1 SEHNR and CDR2 FQNEAQ (reference sequence). The CDR3 DNA reads TGTGCCAGCAGCCTATCGCCCGGGACAGGGGGAGCAGATACGCAGTATTTT. The encoded protein is CASSLSPGTGGADTQYF.

This rearrangement joins TRBV4-3 to TRBJ2-1; no firm D call. The CDR3 length is 15 residues. The V gene lost 0 bases and the J gene lost 1 base, with 7 bases spanning the gap. CDR1 and CDR2 from the germline V gene are LGHNA and YSLEER. The chain's CDR3 is CASSQDWRSYNEQFF. The CDR3 DNA reads as TGCGCCAGCAGCCAAGATTGGCGGTCCTACAATGAGCAGTTCTTC.

This clone was observed once. The gene calls are TRBV10-3 and TRBJ2-5; D uncertain. CDR1 is ENHRY, CDR2 SYGVKD, per germline. The CDR3 runs 12 residues. V was trimmed by 0 bases and J by 5 bases, leaving 4 bases between them. The CDR3 region has the DNA TGTGCCATCAGTGAGTCCGAGGAGACCCAGTACTTC. This codes for CAISESEETQYF.

This clone came up a few times. The chain carries TRBV5-4 and TRBJ2-7; TRBD1 is a possible D gene (5 bases). V lost 5 bases to trimming and J lost 0 bases, with 15 bases between them. The CDR3 is made up of 15 amino acids. Germline CDR1 and CDR2: SGHNT and YYREEE (reference sequence). CDR3 residues: CASSATWQGSYEQYF. CDR3 nucleotide sequence: TGTGCCAGCAGTGCTACGTGGCAGGGCTCCTACGAGCAGTACTTC.

This clone showed up just a few times. The V and J genes are TRBV7-9 and TRBJ2-1; D ambiguous. CDR3 length equals 15 residues. V was trimmed by 3 bases and J by 6 bases, leaving 15 bases between them. The germline CDR1 and CDR2 sequences are SEHNR and FQNEAQ (reference sequence). CDR3 in amino acids: CASSLGPTTPNEQFF. The CDR3 DNA reads as TGTGCCAGCAGCTTGGGCCCAACCACCCCCAATGAGCAGTTCTTC.

The chain has TRBV7-9 and TRBJ2-7, with TRBD1 matching 7 bases. This CDR3 contains 15 residues. Germline CDR1 is SEHNR and CDR2 is FQNEAQ (reference sequence). V lost 4 bases to trimming and J lost 4 bases; unmatched junction nucleotides: 10. In DNA form, the CDR3 reads TGTGCCAGCAGCTATGGGCAGGGGGTATCTTACGAGCAGTACGTC. This gives the protein CASSYGQGVSYEQYV.

This clone showed up just a few times. The chain carries TRBV15 and TRBJ2-7; 8 positions match TRBD1. The CDR3 sequence is 16 residues long. Germline CDR1 reads LNHNV; CDR2 reads YYDKDF (reference sequence). J lost 6 bases, V lost 2 bases, and 12 bases had no gene match. CDR3 residues: CATSRPIRTGLSEQYF. The CDR3 region has the DNA TGTGCCACCAGCAGACCAATCCGGACAGGGCTTAGCGAGCAGTACTTC.

This chain links TRBV6-6 with TRBJ2-1; D gene unclear. Germline lookup yields CDR1 MNHNY and CDR2 SVGAGI (reference sequence). This CDR3 comprises 15 residues. V dropped 8 bases and J dropped 4 bases, with 18 bases sitting between them. In DNA form, the CDR3 reads TGTGCCAGCGAGCTCACGATTGGCGAGTACAATGAGCAGTTCTTC. This gives the protein CASELTIGEYNEQFF.

The chain links TRBV4-2 to TRBJ2-1, with 8 bases aligning to TRBD2. The length of the CDR3 is 14 residues. Germline CDR1 and CDR2: LGHNA and YNFKEQ. Trimming at V came to 3 bases and at J to 9 bases, leaving 7 bases not matched to a gene. The CDR3 DNA reads as TGTGCCAGCAGCCAGCAGCGGGAGTACTCTGAGCAGTTCTTC. This gives the protein CASSQQREYSEQFF.

CDR3 sequence: CASSQGYKGKSTEAFF. The CDR3 DNA is TGCGCCAGCAGCCAAGGCTATAAGGGGAAGAGCACTGAAGCTTTCTTT. This sequence joins TRBV4-1 and TRBJ1-1, with a possible D match to TRBD1 (5 bases). Looked up from germline, CDR1 is MGHRA and CDR2 is YSYEKL. V gave up 1 base and J gave up 4 bases, with 16 bases separating them. This CDR3 spans 16 amino acids.

The rearrangement links TRBV9 to TRBJ2-3; maybe TRBD2 (5 bases). The CDR3 runs to 12 residues. Germline V CDR1 and CDR2: SGDLS, YYNGEE. V was clipped by 8 bases and J by 2 bases, with 9 bases between them. The CDR3 is CARRRDTDTQYF. The CDR3 coding sequence is TGTGCCAGACGACGGGACACAGATACGCAGTATTTT.

The rearrangement joins TRBV21-1 to TRBJ1-1. TRBV21-1 is designated a pseudogene. The CDR3 has 17 residues. The CDR3 region has the DNA TGTGCCAGCAGCAGCCACCTTTTTCGGCGAGAACACACTGAAGCTTTCTTT. Protein product: CASSSHLFRREHTEAFF.

There are a few counts of this clone. The J gene is TRBJ2-7, the V gene TRBV6-1; 11 positions match TRBD1. Per the germline V gene, CDR1 is MNHNS and CDR2 is SASEGT. Trimming removed 8 bases from V and 4 bases from J; junction bases left unmatched: 1. The CDR3 has 12 residues. The CDR3 sequence: CASGDRGYEQYV. DNA of the CDR3: TGTGCCAGCGGGGACAGGGGGTACGAGCAGTACGTC.

This clone has only one observation. This chain joins TRBV21-1 and TRBJ1-2; TRBD1, the table's D call, lacks a check against the DNA. TRBV21-1 is recorded as a pseudogene. This CDR3 region has 16 residues. The CDR3 DNA follows: TGTGCCAGCAGCAAAGTAAGGAGACAGGAGGACTATGGCTACACCTTC. Its protein is CASSKVRRQEDYGYTF.

The CDR3 sequence: CASSVRADTQYF. The CDR3 DNA is TGTGCCAGCAGTGTTCGTGCAGATACGCAGTATTTT. The V call is TRBV2, the J call TRBJ2-3; D remains ambiguous. Germline V lookup: CDR1 SNHLY, CDR2 FYNNEI. This CDR3 region has 12 residues. Trimming stripped 4 bases from V and 4 bases from J, with 6 bases between.

V is TRBV4-3 and J is TRBJ2-6; D call uncertain. Trimming removed 0 bases at V and 0 bases at J, with 9 bases between. The CDR3 sequence is 17 residues long. Germline V lookup: CDR1 LGHNA, CDR2 YSLEER. The CDR3 DNA reads as TGCGCCAGCAGCCAAGATGGTGGAGTCTCTGGGGCCAACGTCCTGACTTTC. Its translation: CASSQDGGVSGANVLTF.

The chain links TRBV21-1 to TRBJ2-1; the D call in the table, TRBD2, was not verified against the DNA. TRBV21-1 is flagged as a pseudogene. The CDR3 is 14 amino acids. CDR3 sequence: CASSGLAGINEQFF. CDR3 nucleotide sequence: TGTGCCAGCAGCGGACTAGCGGGGATAAATGAGCAGTTCTTC.

The chain employs TRBV30 and TRBJ2-3; 9 nucleotides match TRBD2. CDR3 length equals 14 residues. Per the germline V gene, CDR1 is GTSNPN and CDR2 is SVGIG (reference sequence). After removal of 4 bases from V and 2 bases from J, the junction contained 4 bases not matched to a gene. The CDR3 coding sequence is TGTGCCTGGACCCTAGCGGGACCCACAGATACGCAGTATTTT. This encodes CAWTLAGPTDTQYF.

V is TRBV19 and J is TRBJ1-3; the match to TRBD1 covers 8 bases. The CDR3 contains 16 residues. The ends lost 8 bases at V and 1 base at J; junction bases unmatched: 10. The germline V gene encodes CDR1 LNHDA and CDR2 SQIVND (reference sequence). The CDR3 loop is CASGWTGQRSGNTIYF. Here the CDR3 DNA reads TGTGCCAGTGGTTGGACAGGGCAACGGTCTGGAAACACCATATATTTT.